This entry lists 22 T cell receptor beta chains sequenced from one sample in a study of T cell repertoires in cytomegalovirus infection (dated by TCRdb to the late 2010s). The sequencer listed for this sample is Illumina HiSeq 1500. The public reads were reanalyzed by TCRdb: fastp trimming at Q25, MiXCR alignment, in-frame beta chains only. Merged by CDR3 protein, the rows form single entries marked with the most common genes and DNA. The sample data list roughly 500,000 distinct CDR3 sequences, and about 33% of these were observed just once. 15% to 20% of the sample comes from the top ten. For these TCRs, the target antigens are not known. What this sample's treatment or condition label stands for: in vitro stimulation with specific CMV peptide epitopes to enrich CMV-specific T cells. Specimen: cultured PBMCs, collected from culture after CMV antigen stimulation. The receptors come from a human donor in good health (CMV status not recorded). Some clones in this sample may be carry-over from other donors' samples.

In DNA form, the CDR3 reads TGTGCCAGCAGCTTAAAGAGGGCCGACCGGGAGAGTTTCCTAGGATACAATGAGCAGTTCTTC. It codes for CASSLKRADRESFLGYNEQFF. This sequence joins TRBV7-8 and TRBJ2-1, with D possibly matching TRBD2 (6 bases). Trimming took 2 bases from V and 4 from J, leaving 30 bases between them. Germline CDR1 reads SGHVS; CDR2 reads FQNEAQ. The CDR3 contains 21 residues.

The rearrangement joins TRBV13 to TRBJ1-4; D not certain. Trimming left V 4 bases short and J 6 bases short, with 15 bases between. Germline V gene sequence: CDR1 PRHDT, CDR2 FYEKMQ (reference sequence). The length of the CDR3 is 15 residues. The CDR3 DNA sequence: TGTGCCAGCAGCTCGGGAGGAGGGTCGTATGAAAAACTGTTTTTT. Translation gives CASSSGGGSYEKLFF. The entire variable domain, with the rest obtained from reference TRBV13 and TRBJ1-4, is as follows: AAGVIQSPRHLIKEKRETATLKCYPIPRHDTVYWYQQGPGQDPQFLISFYEKMQSDKGSIPDRFSAQQFSDYHSELNMSSLELGDSALYFCASSSGGGSYEKLFFGSGTQLSVL.

In this sample, this clonotype turned up many times. The chain carries TRBV7-2 and TRBJ2-1; 9 bases align to TRBD2. There are 15 residues in the CDR3. The J segment lost 0 bases and the V segment lost 4 bases, leaving 1 base of the junction unmatched. Germline V gene lookup returns CDR1 SGHTA and CDR2 FQGNSA. The CDR3 here is CASSSSGASYNEQFF. The DNA for the CDR3 is TGTGCCAGCAGCTCTAGCGGGGCCTCCTACAATGAGCAGTTCTTC.

The chain carries TRBV29-1 and TRBJ2-5, with 14 bases identical to TRBD2. V lost 1 base, J lost 5 bases, and 9 bases stayed unmatched. There are 17 residues in the CDR3. The V gene's germline CDR1 is SQVTM and CDR2 ANQGSEA. The CDR3, as DNA: TGCAGCGTTGAAGGGGGACTAGCGGGAGTACGACGGGAGACCCAGTACTTC. Protein product: CSVEGGLAGVRRETQYF.

The chain employs TRBV5-4 and TRBJ2-1, with 7 bases aligning to TRBD2. Germline V gene lookup returns CDR1 SGHNT and CDR2 YYREEE (reference sequence). J gave up 7 bases and V 3 bases, and 10 bases lay outside the gene matches. This CDR3 region has 15 residues. The CDR3 DNA follows: TGTGCCAGCAGCTCCCCGGGAGGTACCGGGAATGAGCAGTTCTTC. It is translated as CASSSPGGTGNEQFF.

The chain links TRBV6-2 or TRBV6-3 to TRBJ2-1; the match to TRBD2 covers 8 bases. The CDR3 loop spans 17 amino acids. Per germline, CDR1 MNHEY and CDR2 SVGEGT. The V and J ends lost 6 bases and 7 bases, in that order; junction bases with no gene match: 17. The DNA for the CDR3 is TGTGCCAGCAGCTACCCCAGAGATAGCGGGACCCCAAATGAGCAGTTCTTC. It yields the protein CASSYPRDSGTPNEQFF.

There are a few counts of this clonotype. This chain joins TRBV11-1 and TRBJ1-4; D is unclear. V was pared by 1 base and J by 5 bases, with 11 bases between. Germline CDR1 SGHAT, CDR2 FQDESV (reference sequence). The CDR3 is made up of 15 amino acids. The chain's CDR3 is CASSLERRPNEKLFF. As DNA, the CDR3 is TGTGCCAGCAGCTTAGAAAGGAGACCGAATGAAAAACTGTTTTTT.

The chain is built from TRBV28 and TRBJ2-7; TRBD1 matches at 7 bases. Germline values: CDR1 MDHEN, CDR2 SYDVKM. V shed 5 bases and J 2 bases; nucleotides not matched to a gene: 12. This CDR3 spans 16 amino acids. CDR3 in DNA: TGTGCCAGCAGTCCAAATCGGCCGACAGGGCCCTACGAGCAGTACTTC. Residues: CASSPNRPTGPYEQYF.

The chain employs TRBV6-5 and TRBJ2-6, with 7 bases aligning to TRBD1. The CDR3 totals 16 residues. V lost 6 bases to trimming and J lost 0 bases; unmatched junction nucleotides: 5. The germline V gene has CDR1 MNHEY and CDR2 SVGAGI. CDR3 DNA sequence: TGTGCCAGCAGGACCGGGACAGCCTCTGGGGCCAACGTCCTGACTTTC. Protein: CASRTGTASGANVLTF.

The chain combines TRBV4-1 with TRBJ2-3; TRBD2 agrees at 7 bases. The V segment lost 2 bases and the J segment 7 bases; nucleotides outside the gene matches: 6. The CDR3 runs 14 residues. Per germline, CDR1 MGHRA and CDR2 YSYEKL. The CDR3 DNA reads TGCGCCAGCAGCCAACCTAGGGAGGGACATACGCAGTATTTT. Translated: CASSQPREGHTQYF.

The chain links TRBV4-2 to TRBJ2-7; 12 nucleotides align to TRBD2. Germline V lookup: CDR1 LGHNA, CDR2 YNFKEQ. Unmatched junction bases numbered 2, after V lost 2 bases and J lost 3 bases. The CDR3 sequence is 15 residues long. As DNA, the CDR3 is TGTGCCAGCAGCCAACGACTAGCGGGAGACTACGAGCAGTACTTC. It is translated as CASSQRLAGDYEQYF.

This chain links TRBV19 with TRBJ2-1; 12 bases agree with TRBD2. The germline V gene encodes CDR1 LNHDA and CDR2 SQIVND (reference sequence). The CDR3 runs to 17 residues. The J segment lost 3 bases and the V segment lost 6 bases, leaving 9 bases of the junction unmatched. The CDR3 region has the DNA TGTGCCAGTAGCGTGGATCGACTAGCGGGAGTCTACAATGAGCAGTTCTTC. This sequence encodes CASSVDRLAGVYNEQFF.

The chain uses TRBV29-1 and TRBJ2-7; the D is unclear. The length of the CDR3 is 12 residues. V was trimmed by 4 bases and J by 4 bases, leaving 11 bases between them. Germline V lookup: CDR1 SQVTM, CDR2 ANQGSEA. The CDR3 region is CSVGEPPYEQYF. The CDR3 DNA is TGCAGCGTTGGGGAACCTCCATACGAGCAGTACTTC.

This clonotype turned up a few times. The DNA for the CDR3 is TGCGCCAGCAGCCAAGTAGCGGGAGGGCCTGGTGAGCAGTTCTTC. Its protein is CASSQVAGGPGEQFF. This rearrangement joins TRBV4-3 to TRBJ2-1, with 11 bases fitting TRBD2. Germline V gene data show CDR1 as LGHNA and CDR2 as YSLEER. The CDR3 is 15 amino acids. J lost 9 bases, V lost 1 base, and 5 bases had no gene match.

A note on this clonotype: Just one base apart from a much larger clone, this may be a read error. The chain carries TRBV6-5 and TRBJ2-3; the match to TRBD2 covers 8 bases. V shed 2 bases and J 1 base; nucleotides not matched to a gene: 2. Germline V gene lookup returns CDR1 MNHEY and CDR2 SVGAGI. This CDR3 comprises 15 residues. CDR3 sequence reads: CASSYATSGTDTQYF. CDR3 nucleotides: TGTGCCAGCAGTTACGCGACTAGCGGCACAGATACGCAGTATTTT.

This clonotype was counted ten times or more. CDR3 amino acids: CASSSWTSGSRRGTGELFF. Here the CDR3 DNA reads TGCGCCAGCAGCTCCTGGACTAGCGGGAGCAGACGGGGCACCGGGGAGCTGTTTTTT. This chain uses TRBV5-1 with TRBJ2-2, with 13 bases matching TRBD2. Germline V gene sequence: CDR1 SGHRS, CDR2 YFSETQ. CDR3 length equals 19 residues. Trimming at V came to 3 bases and at J to 4 bases, leaving 12 bases not matched to a gene.

The chain joins TRBV20-1 to TRBJ2-1; 15 bases match TRBD2. The CDR3 contains 19 residues. Germline loops: CDR1 DFQATT, CDR2 SNEGSKA (reference sequence). J gave up 7 bases and V 3 bases, and 16 bases lay outside the gene matches. CDR3 DNA: TGCAGTGCTAGGGGCCCCGGGACTAGCGGGAGGAATATCAGAAATGAGCAGTTCTTC. Translating gives CSARGPGTSGRNIRNEQFF.

The rearrangement uses TRBV7-8 and TRBJ2-7, with 10 bases that match TRBD2. With V trimmed by 0 bases and J by 2 bases, 4 bases remained unmatched. The V gene's germline CDR1 is SGHVS and CDR2 FQNEAQ. This CDR3 has 16 amino acids. CDR3 protein: CASSLARLAGAYEQYF. The CDR3 nucleotides are TGTGCCAGCAGCTTAGCGAGACTAGCGGGCGCCTACGAGCAGTACTTC. The full variable domain, its missing parts supplied by reference TRBV7-8 and TRBJ2-7, is GAGVSQSPRYKVAKRGQDVALRCDPISGHVSLFWYQQALGQGPEFLTYFQNEAQLDKSGLPSDRFFAERPEGSVSTLKIQRTQQEDSAVYLCASSLARLAGAYEQYFGPGTRLTVT.

The rearrangement links TRBV4-1 to TRBJ2-5; 12 bases are shared with TRBD2. The CDR3 contains 16 residues. Germline CDR1 and CDR2: MGHRA and YSYEKL. Losses at the gene ends were 7 bases for V and 5 bases for J; bases not matched to a gene: 11. CDR3 bases: TGCGCCAGCAACCGACTAGCGGGAGTTGTGGGTGAGACCCAGTACTTC. Its protein product is CASNRLAGVVGETQYF.

The chain links TRBV19 to TRBJ2-2, with a tentative D call TRBD1 (6 bases). The CDR3 covers 15 residues. V lost 6 bases and J lost 2, with 13 bases in between. From germline, CDR1 is LNHDA and CDR2 SQIVND (reference sequence). The CDR3: CASRATGINTGELFF. CDR3 nucleotides: TGTGCCAGTAGGGCGACAGGAATTAACACCGGGGAGCTGTTTTTT.

This clonotype was detected many times. The rearrangement uses TRBV4-1 and TRBJ2-7; 8 nucleotides agree with TRBD1. CDR1 and CDR2 from the germline V gene are MGHRA and YSYEKL. The CDR3 has 17 amino acids. Trimming removed 1 base from V and 2 bases from J; junction bases left unmatched: 10. In nucleotides, the CDR3 is TGCGCCAGCAGCCAAGTTGGGACAGGAGGGTCCCCCTACGAGCAGTACTTC. This translates into CASSQVGTGGSPYEQYF.

In its sample, this clonotype was seen many times. The CDR3 bases are TGTGCCAGCTTGAGGGGGAGAGTGGGTCACGAGCAGTACGTC. It encodes CASLRGRVGHEQYV. This chain uses TRBV6-2 or TRBV6-3 with TRBJ2-7; the D gene is possibly TRBD1 (6 bases). This CDR3 spans 14 amino acids. Germline CDR1 reads MNHEY; CDR2 reads SVGEGT. Trimming cost V 8 bases and J 5 bases, with 19 bases left between them.